This T cell receptor (beta chain) was identified during a study of blood T cell repertoires in COVID-19. Study-wide background: Sample material is recorded as cDNA or gDNA derived from T cells, B-cell-depleted T cells, or PBMCs.

Deletions cut 0 bases from V and 2 bases from J, with 12 bases between. The CDR3 length is 15 residues. Germline V gene data show CDR1 as SGDLS and CDR2 as YYNGEE. In the source study's methods: The authors estimated nucleated cell counts from reference gene primer amplification. TCRdb keeps only in-frame clones here, not all; method: immunoSEQ multiplex PCR. That table furnishes V, J and clone size, whereas the DNA furnished D and trimming. In the table there are 300,000 to 450,000 clones, more than 70% of which are singletons. Participants came from some 26 US areas, aged roughly 18 to 95 years. The study recruited exposed participants who had met a COVID-19 case within 2 weeks before entry.

Sequencing was carried out using PBMCs or T cells enriched from blood (not recorded which). The chain combines TRBV9 with TRBJ2-7; TRBD2 might be the D (7 bases). This sequence originates from a woman aged 25 to 39 who had been exposed to COVID-19. In DNA, the CDR3 is TGTGCCAGCAGCGTAGAGGGGGGGTGGACCTACGAGCAGTACTTC. The encoded protein is CASSVEGGWTYEQYF.